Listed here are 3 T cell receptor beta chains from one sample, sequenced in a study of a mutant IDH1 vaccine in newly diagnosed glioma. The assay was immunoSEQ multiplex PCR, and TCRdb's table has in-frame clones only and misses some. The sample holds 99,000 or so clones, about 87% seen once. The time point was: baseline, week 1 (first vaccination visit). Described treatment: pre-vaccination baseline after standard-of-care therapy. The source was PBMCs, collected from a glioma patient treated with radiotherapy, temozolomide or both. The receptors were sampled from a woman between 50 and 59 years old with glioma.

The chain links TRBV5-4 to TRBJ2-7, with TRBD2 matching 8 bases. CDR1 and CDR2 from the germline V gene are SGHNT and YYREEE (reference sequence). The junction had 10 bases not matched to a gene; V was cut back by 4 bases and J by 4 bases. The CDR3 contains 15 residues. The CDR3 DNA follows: TGTGCCAGCAGCCAAGTCGCGGGGGGAGGATACGAGCAGTACTTC. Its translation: CASSQVAGGGYEQYF.

This CDR3 is CASLPTGKTTDTQYF. Written as DNA, the CDR3 is TGTGCCAGCCTACCTACAGGGAAAACGACAGATACGCAGTATTTT. The chain recombines TRBV6-1 with TRBJ2-3, with D possibly matching TRBD1 (6 bases). This CDR3 contains 15 residues. V was trimmed by 8 bases and J by 3 bases, leaving 18 bases between them. Germline V gene data show CDR1 as MNHNS and CDR2 as SASEGT.

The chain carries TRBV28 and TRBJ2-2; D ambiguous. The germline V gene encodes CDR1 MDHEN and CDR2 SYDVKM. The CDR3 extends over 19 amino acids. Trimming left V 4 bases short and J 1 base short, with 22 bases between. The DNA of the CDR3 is TGTGCCAGCAGTTCCCATATTTGGAGCAGGTCGGAGAACACCGGGGAGCTGTTTTTT. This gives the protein CASSSHIWSRSENTGELFF.